The clone carrying this T cell receptor (beta chain) was counted once. The target antigen is unknown. This CDR3 contains 19 residues. Germline loops: CDR1 ENHRY, CDR2 SYGVKD. J was trimmed by 0 bases and V by 2 bases; bases with no gene match: 9. This entry comes from a study of cytomegalovirus exposure and HLA in healthy donors. Study at large: The Caucasian-associated ancestry cluster contained about 80% of the 300 to 450 genotyped donors.

Findings of the study overall: Analyses of presence/absence relied on an assumption of roughly uniform sequencing depth across donors. According to the study, roughly 160 TCR beta chains were cytomegalovirus-associated.

The PCR employed 60 Vbeta primers together with 13 Jbeta primers. Assay used: immunoSEQ multiplex PCR; TCRdb lists only in-frame clones, some missing. The sample comprises roughly 200,000 clones, around 79% of which are singletons, and roughly 0.5% rests with the top ten. J is TRBJ2-5 and V is TRBV10-3, with 13 bases fitting TRBD2. This sequence was found in a woman between 50 and 59 years old in good health and CMV-seronegative. The specimen sequenced was PBMCs. CDR3 in DNA: TGTGCCATCAGTGAGCCAACTAGCGGGGGGGCCAGGAACCAAGAGACCCAGTACTTC. Protein product: CAISEPTSGGARNQETQYF.